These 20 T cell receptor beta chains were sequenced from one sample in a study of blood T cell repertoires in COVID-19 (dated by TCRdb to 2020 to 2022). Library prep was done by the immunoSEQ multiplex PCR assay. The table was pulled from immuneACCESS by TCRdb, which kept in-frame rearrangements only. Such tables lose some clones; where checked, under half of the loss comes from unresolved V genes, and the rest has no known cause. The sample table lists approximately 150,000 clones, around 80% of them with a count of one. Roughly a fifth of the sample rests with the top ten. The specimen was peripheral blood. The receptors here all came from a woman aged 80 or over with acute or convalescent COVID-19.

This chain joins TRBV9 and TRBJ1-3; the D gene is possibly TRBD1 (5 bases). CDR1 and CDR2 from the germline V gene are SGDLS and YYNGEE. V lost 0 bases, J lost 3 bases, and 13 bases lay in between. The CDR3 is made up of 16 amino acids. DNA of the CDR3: TGTGCCAGCAGCGTAGGGGCAGGGCCGGATGGAAACACCATATATTTT. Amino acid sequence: CASSVGAGPDGNTIYF.

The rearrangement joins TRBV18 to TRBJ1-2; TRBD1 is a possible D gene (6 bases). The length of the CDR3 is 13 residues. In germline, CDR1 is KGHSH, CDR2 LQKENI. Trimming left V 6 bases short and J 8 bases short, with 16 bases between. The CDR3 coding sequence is TGTGCCAGCTCCACAGAGGGGGATGACGGCTACACCTTC. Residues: CASSTEGDDGYTF.

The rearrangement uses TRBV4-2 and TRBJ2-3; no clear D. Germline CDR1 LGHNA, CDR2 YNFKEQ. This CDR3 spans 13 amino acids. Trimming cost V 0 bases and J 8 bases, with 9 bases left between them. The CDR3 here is CASSQEGETTQYF. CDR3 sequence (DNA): TGTGCCAGCAGCCAAGAGGGCGAGACTACGCAGTATTTT.

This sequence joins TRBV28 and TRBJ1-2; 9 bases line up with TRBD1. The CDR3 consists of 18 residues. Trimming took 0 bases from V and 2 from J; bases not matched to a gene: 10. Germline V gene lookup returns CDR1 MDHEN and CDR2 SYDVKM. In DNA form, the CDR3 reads TGTGCCAGCAGTTTATGGAAGGGGGGGACAGGGTTAAACTATGGCTACACCTTC. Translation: CASSLWKGGTGLNYGYTF.

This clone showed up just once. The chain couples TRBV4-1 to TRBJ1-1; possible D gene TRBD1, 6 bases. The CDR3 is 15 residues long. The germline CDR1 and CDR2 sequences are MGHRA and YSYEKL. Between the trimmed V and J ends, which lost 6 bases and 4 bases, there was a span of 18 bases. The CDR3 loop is CASRPWQGQGTEAFF. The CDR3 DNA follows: TGCGCCAGCAGACCTTGGCAGGGGCAGGGCACTGAAGCTTTCTTT.

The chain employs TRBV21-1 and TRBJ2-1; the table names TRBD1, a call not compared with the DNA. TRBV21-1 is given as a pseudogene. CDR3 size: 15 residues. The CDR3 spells CASSIDRVTSNEQFF. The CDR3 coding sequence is TGTGCCAGCAGCATTGACAGGGTTACTTCCAATGAGCAGTTCTTC.

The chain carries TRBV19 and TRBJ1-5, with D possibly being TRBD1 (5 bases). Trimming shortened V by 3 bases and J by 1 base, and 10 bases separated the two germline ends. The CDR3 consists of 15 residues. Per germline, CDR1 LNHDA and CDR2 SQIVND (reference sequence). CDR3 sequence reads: CASSIPGGSNQPQHF. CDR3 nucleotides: TGTGCCAGTAGTATCCCCGGGGGGAGCAATCAGCCCCAGCATTTT.

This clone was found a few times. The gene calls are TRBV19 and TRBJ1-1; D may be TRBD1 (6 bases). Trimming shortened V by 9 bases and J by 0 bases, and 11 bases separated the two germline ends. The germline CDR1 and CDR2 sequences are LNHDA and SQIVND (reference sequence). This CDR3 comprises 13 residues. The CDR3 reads CASRDKMNTEAFF. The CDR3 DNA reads TGTGCCAGCCGGGACAAAATGAACACTGAAGCTTTCTTT.

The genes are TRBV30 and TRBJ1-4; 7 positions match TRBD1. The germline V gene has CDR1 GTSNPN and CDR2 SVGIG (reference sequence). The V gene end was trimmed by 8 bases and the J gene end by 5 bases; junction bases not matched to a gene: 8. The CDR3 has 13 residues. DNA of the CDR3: TGTGCCAGGACCGGGACAGAGAATGAAAAACTGTTTTTT. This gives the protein CARTGTENEKLFF.

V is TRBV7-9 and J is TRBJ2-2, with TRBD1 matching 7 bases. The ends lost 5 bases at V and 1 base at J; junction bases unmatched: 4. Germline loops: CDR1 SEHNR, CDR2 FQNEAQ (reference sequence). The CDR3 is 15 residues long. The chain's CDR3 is CASSPRTGNTGELFF. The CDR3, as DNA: TGTGCCAGCAGCCCGCGGACAGGGAACACCGGGGAGCTGTTTTTT.

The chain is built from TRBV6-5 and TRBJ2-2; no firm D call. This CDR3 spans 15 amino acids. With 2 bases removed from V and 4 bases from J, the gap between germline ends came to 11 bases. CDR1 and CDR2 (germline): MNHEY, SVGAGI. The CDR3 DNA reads TGTGCCAGCAGTTACCGAGCGATTCTCACCGGGGAGCTGTTTTTT. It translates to CASSYRAILTGELFF.

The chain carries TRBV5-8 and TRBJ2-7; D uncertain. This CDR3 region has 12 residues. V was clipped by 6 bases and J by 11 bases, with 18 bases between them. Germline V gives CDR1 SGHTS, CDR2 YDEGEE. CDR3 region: CASTSVSRGKYF. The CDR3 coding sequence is TGTGCCAGCACCTCCGTTTCCAGAGGAAAGTACTTC.

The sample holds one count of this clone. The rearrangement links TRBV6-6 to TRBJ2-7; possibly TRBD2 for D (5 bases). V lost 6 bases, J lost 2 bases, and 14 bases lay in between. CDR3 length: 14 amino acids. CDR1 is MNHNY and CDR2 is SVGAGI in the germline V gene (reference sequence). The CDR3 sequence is CASRIGLKAYEQYF. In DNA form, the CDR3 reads TGTGCCAGCAGGATCGGACTGAAGGCCTACGAGCAGTACTTC.

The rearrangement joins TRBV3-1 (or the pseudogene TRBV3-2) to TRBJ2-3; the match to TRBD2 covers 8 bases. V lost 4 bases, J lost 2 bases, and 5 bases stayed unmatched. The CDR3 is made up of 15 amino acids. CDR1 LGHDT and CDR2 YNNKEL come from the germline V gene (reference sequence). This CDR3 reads CASSPFGRDTDTQYF. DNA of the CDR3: TGTGCCAGCAGCCCATTCGGGAGGGACACAGATACGCAGTATTTT.

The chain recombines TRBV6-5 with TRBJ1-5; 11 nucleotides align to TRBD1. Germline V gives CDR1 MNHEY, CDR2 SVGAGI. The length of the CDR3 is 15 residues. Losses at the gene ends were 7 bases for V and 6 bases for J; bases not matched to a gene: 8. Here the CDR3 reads CASMIGQGALQPQHF. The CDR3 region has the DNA TGTGCCAGCATGATCGGACAGGGGGCTCTTCAGCCCCAGCATTTT.

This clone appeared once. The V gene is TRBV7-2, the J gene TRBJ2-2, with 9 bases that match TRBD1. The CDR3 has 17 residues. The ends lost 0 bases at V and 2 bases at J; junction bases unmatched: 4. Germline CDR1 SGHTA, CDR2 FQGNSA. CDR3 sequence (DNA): TGTGCCAGCAGCTTAGCGTGGGACAGGGTCAACACCGGGGAGCTGTTTTTT. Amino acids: CASSLAWDRVNTGELFF.

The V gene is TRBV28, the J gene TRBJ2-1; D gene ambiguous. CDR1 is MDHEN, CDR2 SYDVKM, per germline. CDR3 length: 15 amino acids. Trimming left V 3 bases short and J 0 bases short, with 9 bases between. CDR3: CASSFPGGSYNEQFF. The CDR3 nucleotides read TGTGCCAGCAGTTTTCCGGGTGGCTCCTACAATGAGCAGTTCTTC.

The CDR3 DNA reads TGTGCCAGCAGCTCGACAGGGGGCGCAGGGAGTTCCAATGAGCAGTTCTTC. Translation gives CASSSTGGAGSSNEQFF. J is TRBJ2-1 and V is TRBV7-9; 10 bases line up with TRBD1. With 4 bases clipped from V and 6 bases from J, the junction kept 12 bases outside the gene matches. The CDR3 is made up of 17 amino acids. The germline gives CDR1 SEHNR, CDR2 FQNEAQ (reference sequence).

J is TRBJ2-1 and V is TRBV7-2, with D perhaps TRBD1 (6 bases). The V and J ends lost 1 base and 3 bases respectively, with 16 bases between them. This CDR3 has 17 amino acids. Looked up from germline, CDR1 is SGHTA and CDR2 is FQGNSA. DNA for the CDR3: TGTGCCAGCAGCTTAGAAGGGACATTAAAGGGCTACAATGAGCAGTTCTTC. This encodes CASSLEGTLKGYNEQFF. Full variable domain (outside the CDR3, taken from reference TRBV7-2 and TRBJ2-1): GAGVSQSPSNKVTEKGKDVELRCDPISGHTALYWYRQSLGQGLEFLIYFQGNSAPDKSGLPSDRFSAERTGGSVSTLTIQRTQQEDSAVYLCASSLEGTLKGYNEQFFGPGTRLTVL.

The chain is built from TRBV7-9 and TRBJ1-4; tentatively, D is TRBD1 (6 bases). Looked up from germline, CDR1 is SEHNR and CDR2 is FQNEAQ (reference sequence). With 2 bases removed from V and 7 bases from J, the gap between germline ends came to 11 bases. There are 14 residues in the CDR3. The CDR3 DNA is TGTGCCAGCAGCTTACTCGGACAGTTTGAAAAACTGTTTTTT. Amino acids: CASSLLGQFEKLFF.